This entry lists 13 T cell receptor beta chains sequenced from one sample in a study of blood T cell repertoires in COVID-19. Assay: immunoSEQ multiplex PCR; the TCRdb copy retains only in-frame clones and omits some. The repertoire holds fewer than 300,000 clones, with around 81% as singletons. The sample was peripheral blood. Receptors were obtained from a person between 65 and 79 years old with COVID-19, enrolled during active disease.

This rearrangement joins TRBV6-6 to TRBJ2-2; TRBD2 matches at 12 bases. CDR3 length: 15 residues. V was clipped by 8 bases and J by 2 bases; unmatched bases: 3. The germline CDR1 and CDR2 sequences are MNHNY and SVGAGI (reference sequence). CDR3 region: CASQLAGGNTGELFF. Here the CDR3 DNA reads TGTGCCAGCCAACTAGCGGGGGGCAACACCGGGGAGCTGTTTTTT.

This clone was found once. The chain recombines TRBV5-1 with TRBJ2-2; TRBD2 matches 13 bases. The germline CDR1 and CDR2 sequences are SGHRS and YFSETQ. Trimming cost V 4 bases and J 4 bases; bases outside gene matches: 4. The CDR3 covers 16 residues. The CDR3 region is CASSPGTSGITGELFF. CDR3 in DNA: TGCGCCAGCAGCCCCGGGACTAGCGGGATCACCGGGGAGCTGTTTTTT. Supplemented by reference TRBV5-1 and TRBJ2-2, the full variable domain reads KAGVTQTPRYLIKTRGQQVTLSCSPISGHRSVSWYQQTPGQGLQFLFEYFSETQRNKGNFPGRFSGRQFSNSRSEMNVSTLELGDSALYLCASSPGTSGITGELFFGEGSRLTVL.

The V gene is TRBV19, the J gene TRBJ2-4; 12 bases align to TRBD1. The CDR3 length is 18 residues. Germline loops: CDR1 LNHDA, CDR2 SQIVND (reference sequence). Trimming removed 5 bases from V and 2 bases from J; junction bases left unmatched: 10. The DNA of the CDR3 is TGTGCCAGTAGTCCCATGGGGACAGGGGGCAGTCCCAAAAACATTCAGTACTTC. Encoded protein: CASSPMGTGGSPKNIQYF.

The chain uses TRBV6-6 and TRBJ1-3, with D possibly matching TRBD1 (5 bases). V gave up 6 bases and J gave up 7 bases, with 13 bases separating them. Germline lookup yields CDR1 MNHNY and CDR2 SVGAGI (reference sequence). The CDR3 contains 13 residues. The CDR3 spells CASSPTGVNTIYF. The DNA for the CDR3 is TGTGCCAGCAGCCCCACGGGGGTGAACACCATATATTTT.

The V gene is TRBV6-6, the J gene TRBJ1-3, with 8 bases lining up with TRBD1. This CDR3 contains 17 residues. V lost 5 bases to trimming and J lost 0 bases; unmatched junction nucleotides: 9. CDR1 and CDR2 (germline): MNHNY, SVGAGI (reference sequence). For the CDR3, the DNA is TGTGCCAGCAGTCATTACGGACAGGGCGACTCTGGAAACACCATATATTTT. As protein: CASSHYGQGDSGNTIYF.

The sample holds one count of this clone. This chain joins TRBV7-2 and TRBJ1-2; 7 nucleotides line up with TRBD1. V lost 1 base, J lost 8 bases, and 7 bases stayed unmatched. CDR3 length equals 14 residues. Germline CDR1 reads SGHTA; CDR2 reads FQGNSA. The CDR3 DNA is TGTGCCAGCAGCTTAGTAAGGGACAGTCGGGGCTACACCTTC. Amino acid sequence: CASSLVRDSRGYTF.

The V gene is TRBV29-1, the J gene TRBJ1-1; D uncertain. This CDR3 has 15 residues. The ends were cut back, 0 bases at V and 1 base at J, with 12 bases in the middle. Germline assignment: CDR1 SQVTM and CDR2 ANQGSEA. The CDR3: CSVEDTRRANTEAFF. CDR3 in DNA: TGCAGCGTTGAAGATACCAGGAGGGCGAACACTGAAGCTTTCTTT.

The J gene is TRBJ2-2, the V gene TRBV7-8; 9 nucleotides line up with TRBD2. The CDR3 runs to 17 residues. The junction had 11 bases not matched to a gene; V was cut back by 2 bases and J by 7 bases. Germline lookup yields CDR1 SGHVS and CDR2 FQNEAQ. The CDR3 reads CASSLNDGAGGGGELFF. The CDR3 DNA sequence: TGTGCCAGCAGCTTAAACGACGGAGCGGGGGGTGGCGGGGAGCTGTTTTTT.

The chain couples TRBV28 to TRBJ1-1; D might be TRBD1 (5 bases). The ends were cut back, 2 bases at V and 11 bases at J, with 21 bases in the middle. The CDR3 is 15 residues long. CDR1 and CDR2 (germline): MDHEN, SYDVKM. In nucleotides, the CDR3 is TGTGCCAGCAGTTTAGCTGGCGGGAGTGGACATCGGGCTTTCTTT. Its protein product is CASSLAGGSGHRAFF.

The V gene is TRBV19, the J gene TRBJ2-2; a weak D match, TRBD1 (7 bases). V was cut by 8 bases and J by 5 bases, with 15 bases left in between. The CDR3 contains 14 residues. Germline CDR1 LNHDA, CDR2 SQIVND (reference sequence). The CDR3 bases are TGTGCCAGTGGAGAGACAGGGAGGACCGGGGAGCTGTTTTTT. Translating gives CASGETGRTGELFF.

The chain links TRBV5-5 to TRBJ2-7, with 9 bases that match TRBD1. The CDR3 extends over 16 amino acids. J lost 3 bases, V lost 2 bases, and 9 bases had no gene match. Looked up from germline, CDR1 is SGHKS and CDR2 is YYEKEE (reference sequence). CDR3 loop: CASSFRDRDGLYEQYF. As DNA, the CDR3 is TGTGCCAGCAGCTTCCGGGACAGGGATGGCCTCTACGAGCAGTACTTC.

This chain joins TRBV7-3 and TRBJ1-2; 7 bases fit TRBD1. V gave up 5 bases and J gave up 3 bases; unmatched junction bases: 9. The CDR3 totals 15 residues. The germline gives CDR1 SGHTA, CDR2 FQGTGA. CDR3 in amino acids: CASSQTGNEDYGYTF. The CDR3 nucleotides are TGTGCCAGCAGCCAGACAGGGAATGAAGACTATGGCTACACCTTC. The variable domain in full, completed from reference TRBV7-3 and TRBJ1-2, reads GAGVSQTPSNKVTEKGKYVELRCDPISGHTALYWYRQSLGQGPEFLIYFQGTGAADDSGLPNDRFFAVRPEGSVSTLKIQRTERGDSAVYLCASSQTGNEDYGYTFGSGTRLTVV.

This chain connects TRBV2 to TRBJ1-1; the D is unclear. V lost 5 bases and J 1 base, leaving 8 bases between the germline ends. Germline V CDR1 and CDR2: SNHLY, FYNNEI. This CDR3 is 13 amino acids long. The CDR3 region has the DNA TGTGCCAGCAGTCGGGATGCGAACACTGAAGCTTTCTTT. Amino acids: CASSRDANTEAFF. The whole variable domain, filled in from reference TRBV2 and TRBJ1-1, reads EPEVTQTPSHQVTQMGQEVILRCVPISNHLYFYWYRQILGQKVEFLVSFYNNEISEKSEIFDDQFSVERPDGSNFTLKIRSTKLEDSAMYFCASSRDANTEAFFGQGTRLTVV.